This is a list of T cell receptor beta chains from one sample in a study of blood T cells in healthy people across ages. TCRdb called the 5' RACE reads again in MiXCR, with one record for every CDR3 protein. The data hold around 1,700,000 distinct CDR3 sequences, with over 25% observed a single time. The sequencing sample was made of blood. These receptors were obtained from a woman aged 25 to 45 in good health. Both conserved end residues are part of each CDR3. The order of the fields is D gene, V gene, clone size, J gene, CDR3 protein, CDR3 DNA. A D gene is named only where the DNA matches it firmly. Clone sizes are given selectively: once, few, many, or a class where the clone is expanded.

d_gene: TRBD2
v_gene: TRBV6-4
abundance: many
j_gene: TRBJ2-7
CDR3aa: CASRETSRNEQYF
CDR3nt: TGTGCCAGCAGAGAGACTAGCAGAAACGAGCAGTACTTC

d_gene: TRBD2
v_gene: TRBV12-5
abundance: many
j_gene: TRBJ2-1
CDR3aa: CASGSGTSGSYNEQFF
CDR3nt: TGTGCTAGTGGTTCCGGGACTAGCGGGAGTTACAATGAGCAGTTCTTC

d_gene: TRBD2
v_gene: TRBV13
abundance: few
j_gene: TRBJ2-7
CDR3aa: CASRRAGGPVEQYF
CDR3nt: TGTGCCAGCAGGCGAGCGGGGGGGCCCGTCGAGCAGTACTTC

d_gene: TRBD1
v_gene: TRBV12-3/TRBV12-4
abundance: .
j_gene: TRBJ1-5
CDR3aa: CANSFGQGNNQPQHF
CDR3nt: TGTGCCAACAGTTTTGGACAGGGCAACAATCAGCCCCAGCATTTT

d_gene: .
v_gene: TRBV20-1
abundance: few
j_gene: TRBJ1-2
CDR3aa: CSARKGLNYGYTF
CDR3nt: TGCAGTGCTAGAAAGGGGCTAAACTATGGCTACACCTTC

d_gene: .
v_gene: TRBV6-5
abundance: .
j_gene: TRBJ2-7
CDR3aa: CASRLGLSSGQYF
CDR3nt: TGTGCCAGCAGACTCGGACTCAGCAGCGGGCAGTACTTC

d_gene: .
v_gene: TRBV5-1
abundance: .
j_gene: TRBJ2-5
CDR3aa: CASSWLGGAYQETQYF
CDR3nt: TGCGCCAGCAGCTGGCTGGGGGGCGCGTACCAAGAGACCCAGTACTTC

d_gene: TRBD2
v_gene: TRBV6-2/TRBV6-3
abundance: .
j_gene: TRBJ2-2
CDR3aa: CASSRTSAGYTGELFF
CDR3nt: TGTGCCAGCAGTCGGACTAGCGCTGGGTACACCGGGGAGCTGTTTTTT

d_gene: .
v_gene: TRBV7-2
abundance: .
j_gene: TRBJ1-5
CDR3aa: CASAPTQLGRAGNQPQHF
CDR3nt: TGTGCCAGTGCACCGACCCAACTGGGTCGGGCCGGCAATCAGCCCCAGCATTTT

d_gene: .
v_gene: TRBV4-1
abundance: .
j_gene: TRBJ1-1
CDR3aa: CASSSSRGEAFF
CDR3nt: TGCGCCAGCAGCTCCTCCCGGGGCGAAGCTTTCTTT

d_gene: TRBD1
v_gene: TRBV5-1
abundance: .
j_gene: TRBJ1-2
CDR3aa: CASSSGQAVDGYTF
CDR3nt: TGCGCCAGCAGCTCTGGACAGGCAGTTGATGGCTACACCTTC

d_gene: .
v_gene: TRBV11-2
abundance: many
j_gene: TRBJ2-1
CDR3aa: CASSFAAHSSYNEQFF
CDR3nt: TGTGCCAGCAGCTTCGCAGCTCACAGCTCCTACAATGAGCAGTTCTTC

d_gene: .
v_gene: TRBV6-2/TRBV6-3
abundance: .
j_gene: TRBJ2-5
CDR3aa: CARSFDLTIPTGQETQYF
CDR3nt: TGTGCCCGCAGTTTCGACCTTACGATACCGACGGGTCAAGAGACCCAGTACTTC

d_gene: .
v_gene: TRBV4-1
abundance: .
j_gene: TRBJ1-2
CDR3aa: CASSQEIQWQDHGYTF
CDR3nt: TGCGCCAGCAGCCAAGAGATACAGTGGCAGGACCATGGCTACACCTTC

d_gene: .
v_gene: TRBV20-1
abundance: few
j_gene: TRBJ2-7
CDR3aa: CSATRDPYEQYF
CDR3nt: TGCAGTGCTACCAGGGACCCCTACGAGCAGTACTTC

d_gene: .
v_gene: TRBV7-9
abundance: few
j_gene: TRBJ1-1
CDR3aa: CASSLTGIRTEAFF
CDR3nt: TGTGCCAGCAGCTTGACGGGAATTCGGACTGAAGCTTTCTTT

d_gene: TRBD2
v_gene: TRBV18
abundance: few
j_gene: TRBJ2-5
CDR3aa: CASSSGTSGSGQETQYF
CDR3nt: TGTGCCAGCTCATCGGGGACTAGCGGGAGCGGGCAAGAGACCCAGTACTTC